This TCR beta chain was sequenced in a study of graft-versus-host responses after intestinal transplantation. About 200,000 CFSE-labeled responder cells were plated with about 200,000 irradiated, violet-dye-labeled stimulator cells. TCRdb's table, derived via immunoSEQ multiplex PCR, lists solely in-frame clones and lacks some. The table shows under 8,000 clones, with around 35% occurring only once. V gave up 2 bases and J gave up 1 base, with 12 bases separating them. The CDR3 covers 15 residues. From germline, CDR1 is SGHNT and CDR2 YYREEE (reference sequence). In this sample, this clone turned up a few times.

The clonotype comes from a human patient who was an organ donor for intestinal transplantation. Source: alloreactive CD8+ T cells from a mixed lymphocyte reaction culture, taken before transplantation. Indicated subset: CFSE-low proliferating T cells sorted from approximately six-day pre-transplant mixed lymphocyte reaction (GvH or HvG direction). The V gene is TRBV5-4, the J gene TRBJ2-5, with D tentatively TRBD2 (7 bases). Here the CDR3 DNA reads TGTGCCAGCAGCTTTACTAGGGGGGGCCAAGAGACCCAGTACTTC. Amino acid sequence: CASSFTRGGQETQYF.